These 16 T cell receptor beta chains were sequenced from one sample in a study of cytomegalovirus exposure and HLA in healthy donors. Amplification used 60 Vbeta primers and 13 Jbeta primers. TCRdb's copy holds only in-frame clones and misses some; the assay was immunoSEQ multiplex PCR. The table lists tens of thousands of clones, over 70% of them singletons, with about 1.2% in the top ten. Sequenced input: PBMCs. Receptors were obtained from a girl aged 2 to 9 in good health and CMV-seropositive.

The V call is TRBV30, the J call TRBJ2-7; 10 nucleotides line up with TRBD1. V was pared by 3 bases and J by 6 bases, with 8 bases of the junction left unmatched. The CDR3 has 14 residues. CDR1 and CDR2 (germline): GTSNPN, SVGIG (reference sequence). CDR3 in amino acids: CAWRGLRTGGEQYF. The CDR3, as DNA: TGTGCCTGGAGGGGGCTAAGGACAGGGGGCGAGCAGTACTTC.

The chain couples TRBV28 to TRBJ1-5; 8 bases are a match to TRBD1. V lost 4 bases and J lost 7; bases outside the gene matches: 3. This CDR3 is 13 amino acids long. Germline lookup yields CDR1 MDHEN and CDR2 SYDVKM. The CDR3 DNA sequence: TGTGCCAGCAGTTACGGACAGGGCCAGCCCCAGCATTTT. Translating gives CASSYGQGQPQHF. Full variable domain (outside the CDR3, taken from reference TRBV28 and TRBJ1-5): DVKVTQSSRYLVKRTGEKVFLECVQDMDHENMFWYRQDPGLGLRLIYFSYDVKMKEKGDIPEGYSVSREKKERFSLILESASTNQTSMYLCASSYGQGQPQHFGDGTRLSIL.

The chain recombines TRBV2 with TRBJ1-5; 9 bases are shared with TRBD1. The CDR3 loop spans 15 amino acids. Looked up from germline, CDR1 is SNHLY and CDR2 is FYNNEI. The V gene end was trimmed by 6 bases and the J gene end by 2 bases; junction bases not matched to a gene: 5. The CDR3 sequence: CASSDRDRGNQPQHF. The CDR3, as DNA: TGTGCCAGCAGCGACCGGGACAGGGGCAATCAGCCCCAGCATTTT.

This clone was detected only once. V gene TRBV15 combines with J gene TRBJ2-7; the D gene is possibly TRBD1 (6 bases). Per germline, CDR1 LNHNV and CDR2 YYDKDF (reference sequence). The CDR3 is 13 amino acids. V lost 1 base and J 5 bases, leaving 9 bases between the germline ends. The CDR3 coding sequence is TGTGCCACCAGCAGAGCCGAGGGGGACGAGCAGTACTTC. Amino acids: CATSRAEGDEQYF.

This clone was seen only once. The J gene is TRBJ2-2, the V gene TRBV5-1; a possible D gene is TRBD1 (6 bases). This CDR3 region has 14 residues. Trimming cost V 5 bases and J 4 bases, with 12 bases left between them. Looked up from germline, CDR1 is SGHRS and CDR2 is YFSETQ. CDR3 bases: TGCGCCAGCAGGGGGGCAGGGCCCACCGGGGAGCTGTTTTTT. Translation gives CASRGAGPTGELFF.

The chain couples TRBV5-1 to TRBJ2-1, with 8 bases lining up with TRBD2. The CDR3 runs 14 residues. Germline loops: CDR1 SGHRS, CDR2 YFSETQ. With 7 bases clipped from V and 8 bases from J, the junction kept 11 bases outside the gene matches. The CDR3 protein is CASAQRGLEYEQFF. The DNA for the CDR3 is TGCGCCAGCGCACAAAGGGGACTAGAGTATGAGCAGTTCTTC.

V gene TRBV9 combines with J gene TRBJ2-1; unclear D gene. The ends were cut back, 2 bases at V and 8 bases at J, with 17 bases in the middle. The CDR3 has 15 residues. Germline V gene sequence: CDR1 SGDLS, CDR2 YYNGEE. CDR3 residues: CASSVEETFWDEQFF. CDR3 in DNA: TGTGCCAGCAGCGTTGAGGAGACCTTTTGGGATGAGCAGTTCTTC. The full variable domain, completed using reference TRBV9 and TRBJ2-1, is DSGVTQTPKHLITATGQRVTLRCSPRSGDLSVYWYQQSLDQGLQFLIQYYNGEERAKGNILERFSAQQFPDLHSELNLSSLELGDSALYFCASSVEETFWDEQFFGPGTRLTVL.

CDR3 region: CASSYLRGPRSEQYF. CDR3 sequence (DNA): TGTGCCAGCAGTTATCTAAGGGGCCCAAGAAGCGAGCAGTACTTC. The V gene is TRBV6-5, the J gene TRBJ2-7, with D perhaps TRBD1 (5 bases). CDR1 and CDR2 (germline): MNHEY, SVGAGI. The CDR3 has 15 amino acids. V lost 3 bases to trimming and J lost 6 bases, with 18 bases between them.

The chain has TRBV6-1 and TRBJ2-7, with 10 bases matching TRBD1. The CDR3 has 15 amino acids. The germline gives CDR1 MNHNS, CDR2 SASEGT. The V segment lost 2 bases and the J segment 5 bases; nucleotides outside the gene matches: 6. Here the CDR3 DNA reads TGTGCCAGCAGTGAACGGACAGGGGGAGGGAACGAGCAGTACTTC. It specifies CASSERTGGGNEQYF.

This rearrangement joins TRBV2 to TRBJ2-7, with 7 bases lining up with TRBD2. V shed 4 bases, J shed 5 bases, and the junction held 11 bases outside the gene matches. This CDR3 has 15 residues. Looked up from germline, CDR1 is SNHLY and CDR2 is FYNNEI. The CDR3 is CASSVGAGELHEQYF. CDR3 nucleotide sequence: TGTGCCAGCAGTGTAGGGGCGGGAGAATTGCACGAGCAGTACTTC.

The chain joins TRBV25-1 to TRBJ1-4; 10 bases fit TRBD1. In germline, CDR1 is MGHDK, CDR2 SYGVNS. The CDR3 has 15 amino acids. The trim removed 5 bases at V and 8 bases at J, leaving 8 bases unmatched. The CDR3 region is CASSPGTGVREKLFF. The DNA of the CDR3 is TGTGCCAGCAGTCCCGGGACAGGGGTTCGCGAAAAACTGTTTTTT.

The gene calls are TRBV30 and TRBJ1-3; 7 nucleotides align to TRBD1. V was clipped by 2 bases and J by 0 bases; unmatched bases: 16. From germline, CDR1 is GTSNPN and CDR2 SVGIG (reference sequence). The CDR3 runs 19 residues. CDR3 bases: TGTGCCTGGAGTAAAAGGGGGCAGGGCTTACCAAACTCTGGAAACACCATATATTTT. It codes for CAWSKRGQGLPNSGNTIYF.

This clone came up a few times. The chain recombines TRBV2 with TRBJ2-1; D might be TRBD1 (5 bases). Trimming shortened V by 8 bases and J by 5 bases, and 13 bases separated the two germline ends. The CDR3 length is 13 residues. CDR1 is SNHLY and CDR2 is FYNNEI in the germline V gene. The CDR3 DNA is TGTGCCAGCCCCAATCAGGGTAACAATGAGCAGTTCTTC. Protein: CASPNQGNNEQFF.

V and J are TRBV7-9 and TRBJ2-7; tentative D call: TRBD1 (6 bases). V gave up 2 bases and J gave up 3 bases, with 14 bases separating them. Germline lookup yields CDR1 SEHNR and CDR2 FQNEAQ (reference sequence). The CDR3 is made up of 15 amino acids. The CDR3 DNA sequence: TGTGCCAGCAGCTTATCCCAGGGGAGCCTCTACGAGCAGTACTTC. As protein: CASSLSQGSLYEQYF.

The chain uses TRBV27 and TRBJ2-7; 7 bases map to TRBD2. The CDR3 is made up of 15 amino acids. Trimming at V came to 6 bases and at J to 4 bases, leaving 12 bases not matched to a gene. In germline, CDR1 is MNHEY, CDR2 SMNVEV (reference sequence). The CDR3 spells CASRWTGRPDYEQYF. CDR3 coding DNA: TGTGCCAGCAGGTGGACCGGGAGGCCAGATTACGAGCAGTACTTC.

Remarks on this clone: An end of the junction differs from the germline gene, which may be a read error. The chain carries TRBV4-1 and TRBJ2-7; D is possibly TRBD2 (5 bases). Germline values: CDR1 MGHRA, CDR2 YSYEKL. The CDR3 covers 11 residues. DNA of the CDR3: TGCGCCAGCAGCCAACTTACTAGTGAGGACTTC. Translation gives CASSQLTSEDF.